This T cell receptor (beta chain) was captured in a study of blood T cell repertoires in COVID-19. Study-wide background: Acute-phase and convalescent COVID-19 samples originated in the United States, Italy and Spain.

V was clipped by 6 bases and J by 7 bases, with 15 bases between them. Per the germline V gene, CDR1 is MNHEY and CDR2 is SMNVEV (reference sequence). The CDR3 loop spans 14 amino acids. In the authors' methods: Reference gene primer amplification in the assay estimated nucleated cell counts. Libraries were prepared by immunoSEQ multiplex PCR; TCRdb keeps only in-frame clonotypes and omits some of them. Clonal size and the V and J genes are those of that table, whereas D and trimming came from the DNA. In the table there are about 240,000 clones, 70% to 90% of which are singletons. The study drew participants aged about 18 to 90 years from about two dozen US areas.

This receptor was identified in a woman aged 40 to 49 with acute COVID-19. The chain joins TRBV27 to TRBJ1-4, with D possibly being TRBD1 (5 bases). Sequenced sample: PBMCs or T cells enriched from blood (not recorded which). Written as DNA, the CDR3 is TGTGCCAGCAGCCATGGGGGGGTTAGTGAAAAACTGTTTTTT. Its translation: CASSHGGVSEKLFF.